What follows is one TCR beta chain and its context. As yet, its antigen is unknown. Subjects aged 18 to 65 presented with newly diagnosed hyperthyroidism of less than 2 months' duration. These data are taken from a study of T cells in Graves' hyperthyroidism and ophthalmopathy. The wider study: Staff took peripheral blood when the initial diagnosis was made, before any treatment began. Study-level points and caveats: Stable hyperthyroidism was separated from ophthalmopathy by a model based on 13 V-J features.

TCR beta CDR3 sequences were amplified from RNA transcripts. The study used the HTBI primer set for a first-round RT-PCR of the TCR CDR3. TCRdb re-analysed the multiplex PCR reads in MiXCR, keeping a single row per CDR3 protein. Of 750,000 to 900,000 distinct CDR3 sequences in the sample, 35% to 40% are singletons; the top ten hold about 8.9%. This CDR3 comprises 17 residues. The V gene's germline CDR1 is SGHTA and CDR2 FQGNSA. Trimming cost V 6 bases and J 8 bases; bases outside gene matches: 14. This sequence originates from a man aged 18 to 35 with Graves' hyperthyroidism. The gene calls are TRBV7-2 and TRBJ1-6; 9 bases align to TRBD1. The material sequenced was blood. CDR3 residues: CASSFSVGTGGYSPLHF. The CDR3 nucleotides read TGTGCCAGCAGTTTTTCCGTTGGCACAGGGGGCTATTCACCCCTCCACTTT.